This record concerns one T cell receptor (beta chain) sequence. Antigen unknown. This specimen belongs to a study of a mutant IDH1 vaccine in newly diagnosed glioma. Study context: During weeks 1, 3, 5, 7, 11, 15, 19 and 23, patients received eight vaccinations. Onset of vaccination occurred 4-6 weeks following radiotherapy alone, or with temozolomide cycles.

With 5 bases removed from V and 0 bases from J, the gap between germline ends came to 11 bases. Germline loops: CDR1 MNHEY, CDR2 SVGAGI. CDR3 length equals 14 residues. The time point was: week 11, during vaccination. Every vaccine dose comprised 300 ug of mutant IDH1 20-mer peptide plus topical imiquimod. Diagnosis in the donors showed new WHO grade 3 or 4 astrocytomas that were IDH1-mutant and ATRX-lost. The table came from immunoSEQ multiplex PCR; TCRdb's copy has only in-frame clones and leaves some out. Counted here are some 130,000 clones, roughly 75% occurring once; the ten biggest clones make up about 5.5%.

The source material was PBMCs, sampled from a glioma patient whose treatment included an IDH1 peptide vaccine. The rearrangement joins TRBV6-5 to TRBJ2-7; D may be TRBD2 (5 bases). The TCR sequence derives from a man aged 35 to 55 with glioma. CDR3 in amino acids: CASSAGIRSYEQYF. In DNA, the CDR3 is TGTGCCAGCAGTGCCGGGATCCGCTCCTACGAGCAGTACTTC.